This T cell receptor (beta chain) comes out of a study of control samples from healthy donors and cancer patients. Only in-frame clones appear in the TCRdb table, and some are missing; sequencing was by immunoSEQ multiplex PCR. There are around 160,000 clones in the sample; 93% occur only once, and approximately 5.7% lies in the top ten. Germline values: CDR1 SQVTM, CDR2 ANQGSEA. The CDR3 extends over 13 amino acids. V shed 5 bases, J shed 7 bases, and the junction held 7 bases outside the gene matches. Sequenced sample: blood. This clonotype originated in a man aged 18 to 29 in good health. The V and J genes are TRBV29-1 and TRBJ1-4, with 7 bases aligning to TRBD1. For the CDR3, the DNA is TGCAGCGTTTCCACAGGGGTGGTTGAAAAACTGTTTTTT. As protein: CSVSTGVVEKLFF.